Below, one T cell receptor (beta chain) is given with its context. The target antigen is unknown. The sample belongs to a study of T cells in tuberculosis. Study-level background: The T cells targeted glucose monomycolate, a mycobacterial lipid, via CD1B. In South Africa, adults with active tuberculosis were compared with IGRA-negative and latently infected IGRA-positive adolescents.

Findings and limits, study-wide: The TCR-beta difference was not significant; alpha differences partly reflected length.

Each donor contributed about 100,000 T cells on average, unsorted. Per the germline V gene, CDR1 is MNHNS and CDR2 is SASEGT. V lost 4 bases and J 3 bases, leaving 11 bases between the germline ends. The CDR3 is made up of 14 amino acids. Only in-frame clones appear in the TCRdb table, and some are missing; sequencing was by immunoSEQ multiplex PCR. The data contain approximately 30,000 clones, 95% to 97% of them seen just once; the ten biggest clones take up roughly 5.7%. This sequence was found in a donor aged 10-29 years with latent tuberculosis or without tuberculosis infection. Sequencing input: PBMCs. This chain links TRBV6-1 with TRBJ2-3; maybe TRBD2 (6 bases). Written as DNA, the CDR3 is TGTGCCAGCAGTGCGGGGGTGACGACAGATACGCAGTATTTT. This sequence encodes CASSAGVTTDTQYF.